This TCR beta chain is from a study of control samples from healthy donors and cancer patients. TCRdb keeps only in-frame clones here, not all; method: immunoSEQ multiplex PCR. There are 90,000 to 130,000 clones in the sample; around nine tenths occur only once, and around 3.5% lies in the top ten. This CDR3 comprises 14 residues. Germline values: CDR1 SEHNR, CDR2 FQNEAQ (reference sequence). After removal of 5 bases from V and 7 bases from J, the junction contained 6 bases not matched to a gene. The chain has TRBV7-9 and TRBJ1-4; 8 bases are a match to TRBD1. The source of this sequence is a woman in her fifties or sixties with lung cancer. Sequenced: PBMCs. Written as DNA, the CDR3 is TGTGCCAGCAGCCAGGGGGCGCAAACTGAAAAACTGTTTTTT. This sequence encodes CASSQGAQTEKLFF.